This T cell receptor beta chain was retrieved from a study of cytomegalovirus exposure and HLA in healthy donors. Sampled while nominally healthy, donors likely had unrecorded immune exposures. Both 60 Vbeta primers and 13 Jbeta primers went into the PCR. Sequencing used immunoSEQ multiplex PCR; TCRdb keeps in-frame clones, though not all of them. The data contain some 94,000 clones, roughly 63% of them singletons. The study's findings and limits: Earlier analysis looked at TCR beta V segments, and most were productive about 87% or about 30% of the time.

CDR1 and CDR2 (germline): SGHRS, YFSETQ. There are 15 residues in the CDR3. Trimming removed 4 bases from V and 1 base from J; junction bases left unmatched: 6. Remarks on this clone: The antigen is unknown.

The source of this sequence is a man aged 45-60 years in good health and CMV-seronegative. The source material was PBMCs. This sequence joins TRBV5-1 and TRBJ2-7; 9 bases agree with TRBD2. The chain's CDR3 is CASSLGLASSYEQYF. CDR3 DNA: TGCGCCAGCAGCCTAGGACTAGCGAGTTCCTACGAGCAGTACTTC.